This T cell receptor (beta chain) was sequenced during a study of blood T cells in healthy people across ages. Per-sample PBMC isolation yielded at least 7 million cells. Trimming removed 2 bases from V and 1 base from J, with 11 bases in between. Per the germline V gene, CDR1 is SGHTA and CDR2 is FQGNSA. The CDR3 has 16 amino acids. The authors ran a second PCR of roughly 6 to 12 cycles using a sample-barcoded 5' primer and a J-beta primer mix. Researchers report that a template-switch adaptor with 12 random nucleotides tagged each cDNA molecule. TCRdb reanalysed the 5' RACE reads using MiXCR and keeps one entry per CDR3 protein. Of about 680,000 distinct CDR3 sequences in the sample, roughly 49% were seen once. Study outcomes and limitations: It was held that the diversity estimates obtained from one million T cells were underestimates.

About this clonotype itself: The target antigen is unknown.

The chain links TRBV7-2 to TRBJ2-2; tentatively, D is TRBD1 (5 bases). This TCR was sampled from a woman in her fifties or sixties in good health. Sequenced input: blood. This CDR3 is CASSLWKDRNTGELFF. The CDR3 bases are TGTGCCAGCAGCTTATGGAAAGACAGGAACACCGGGGAGCTGTTTTTT. The variable domain in full, with the rest retrieved from reference TRBV7-2 and TRBJ2-2, is GAGVSQSPSNKVTEKGKDVELRCDPISGHTALYWYRQSLGQGLEFLIYFQGNSAPDKSGLPSDRFSAERTGGSVSTLTIQRTQQEDSAVYLCASSLWKDRNTGELFFGEGSRLTVL.